These 30 T cell receptor beta chains were all obtained from the same sample, sequenced in a study of shared clonotypes between healthy human individuals. Assay used: immunoSEQ multiplex PCR; TCRdb lists only in-frame clones, some missing. The profile shows about 690,000 clones, about nine tenths of them singletons. Sequenced input: memory CD8+ T cells from PBMCs. Subset reported: CD45RO+ cells pooled with CCR7-negative TemRA cells. The source of these receptors is a man between 18 and 35 years old in good health. Some clones in this sample may be carry-over from other donors' samples.

The chain combines TRBV4-1 with TRBJ1-1; TRBD1 matches at 7 bases. In germline, CDR1 is MGHRA, CDR2 YSYEKL. After removal of 2 bases from V and 0 bases from J, the junction contained 6 bases not matched to a gene. The CDR3 runs to 16 residues. CDR3 bases: TGCGCCAGCAGCCAAATACCAACAGGGGTGAACACTGAAGCTTTCTTT. This codes for CASSQIPTGVNTEAFF.

The chain joins TRBV25-1 to TRBJ1-1, with D tentatively TRBD1 (5 bases). The V end was cut by 3 bases, the J end by 4 bases, with 12 bases between. This CDR3 spans 14 amino acids. The germline gives CDR1 MGHDK, CDR2 SYGVNS. The CDR3 reads CASSDGGIPTEAFF. The CDR3 bases are TGTGCCAGCAGTGATGGGGGAATCCCCACTGAAGCTTTCTTT.

This clone was recorded once. The CDR3 spells CSVPSSGTGSGGGYTF. The DNA of the CDR3 is TGCAGCGTTCCATCTTCCGGGACAGGTAGCGGCGGTGGCTACACCTTC. The chain is built from TRBV29-1 and TRBJ1-2; TRBD1 matches at 8 bases. Germline V gene data show CDR1 as SQVTM and CDR2 as ANQGSEA. With 5 bases clipped from V and 7 bases from J, the junction kept 18 bases outside the gene matches. The CDR3 has 16 amino acids.

The CDR3 spells CASSYSGRGYGYTF. CDR3 nucleotide sequence: TGTGCCAGCAGTTACTCGGGCAGGGGCTATGGCTACACCTTC. The genes are TRBV6-6 and TRBJ1-2, with D possibly matching TRBD1 (6 bases). Germline V gene data show CDR1 as MNHNY and CDR2 as SVGAGI (reference sequence). The CDR3 extends over 14 amino acids. V was clipped by 0 bases and J by 4 bases, with 9 bases between them.

The chain links TRBV27 to TRBJ2-7, with TRBD2 matching 7 bases. The CDR3 contains 16 residues. The germline V gene encodes CDR1 MNHEY and CDR2 SMNVEV (reference sequence). J lost 6 bases, V lost 7 bases, and 18 bases had no gene match. The CDR3: CASKKRGTAMSGEQYF. CDR3 in DNA: TGTGCCAGCAAAAAGCGGGGAACCGCGATGAGCGGCGAGCAGTACTTC.

This chain joins TRBV5-6 and TRBJ1-1, with D unresolved. The V gene lost 1 base and the J gene lost 8 bases, with 12 bases spanning the gap. Germline V gene lookup returns CDR1 SGHDT and CDR2 YYEEEE. The CDR3 sequence is 13 residues long. This CDR3 is CASSLIEGLEAFF. The CDR3, as DNA: TGTGCCAGCAGCTTGATAGAGGGCCTAGAAGCTTTCTTT.

The chain has TRBV6-4 and TRBJ2-3; 12 bases agree with TRBD2. The length of the CDR3 is 16 residues. J lost 5 bases, V lost 2 bases, and 5 bases had no gene match. The germline V gene has CDR1 MRHNA and CDR2 SNTAGT. This CDR3 is CASSDRGGLAGDTQYF. For the CDR3, the DNA is TGTGCCAGCAGTGACCGGGGGGGACTAGCGGGAGATACGCAGTATTTT.

This clone was seen just once. This chain links TRBV19 with TRBJ2-7; tentative D call: TRBD1 (6 bases). The CDR3 runs to 17 residues. In germline, CDR1 is LNHDA, CDR2 SQIVND (reference sequence). Trimming took off 2 bases at V and 5 bases at J, with 22 bases between the two ends. CDR3 region: CASSILSKQGTSHEQYF. CDR3 DNA sequence: TGTGCCAGTAGTATACTCTCCAAACAGGGAACATCCCACGAGCAGTACTTC. Based on the CDR3 plus reference TRBV19 and TRBJ2-7, the full variable domain is DGGITQSPKYLFRKEGQNVTLSCEQNLNHDAMYWYRQDPGQGLRLIYYSQIVNDFQKGDIAEGYSVSREKKESFPLTVTSAQKNPTAFYLCASSILSKQGTSHEQYFGPGTRLTVT.

This clone was detected once. The chain couples TRBV6-5 to TRBJ2-1; D may be TRBD1 (6 bases). The CDR3 is 14 residues long. The ends were cut back, 6 bases at V and 0 bases at J, with 9 bases in the middle. CDR1 is MNHEY and CDR2 is SVGAGI in the germline V gene. The CDR3 coding sequence is TGTGCCAGCAGCCCACAGGGCTCCTACAATGAGCAGTTCTTC. Protein: CASSPQGSYNEQFF.

The chain combines TRBV4-2 with TRBJ2-7; 15 bases are a match to TRBD2. Germline CDR1 reads LGHNA; CDR2 reads YNFKEQ. CDR3 length: 16 residues. V lost 5 bases, J lost 4 bases, and 6 bases stayed unmatched. CDR3 sequence: CASSFGLAGGAYEQYF. The CDR3, as DNA: TGTGCCAGCAGCTTCGGACTAGCGGGAGGGGCGTACGAGCAGTACTTC.

The chain joins TRBV9 to TRBJ2-1; D is unresolved. In germline, CDR1 is SGDLS, CDR2 YYNGEE. V lost 3 bases and J lost 6, with 10 bases in between. The CDR3 has 13 residues. CDR3 protein: CASSEPVSNEQFF. Written as DNA, the CDR3 is TGTGCCAGCAGCGAGCCCGTCAGCAATGAGCAGTTCTTC.

CDR3: CASSIRTAEGDTQYF. The CDR3 DNA is TGTGCCAGTAGTATACGGACGGCAGAAGGCGATACGCAGTATTTT. The chain links TRBV19 to TRBJ2-3, with unresolved D. Germline V gives CDR1 LNHDA, CDR2 SQIVND (reference sequence). The CDR3 contains 15 residues. V was clipped by 2 bases and J by 6 bases, with 15 bases between them.

J is TRBJ2-7 and V is TRBV29-1; 11 nucleotides align to TRBD1. Trimming cost V 3 bases and J 6 bases; bases outside gene matches: 7. The CDR3 consists of 14 residues. Germline loops: CDR1 SQVTM, CDR2 ANQGSEA. CDR3 amino acids: CSVDPGTGGREQYF. The DNA of the CDR3 is TGCAGCGTTGATCCAGGGACAGGGGGGCGCGAGCAGTACTTC.

This rearrangement joins TRBV10-3 to TRBJ1-3, with 8 bases aligning to TRBD1. The CDR3 consists of 16 residues. Germline values: CDR1 ENHRY, CDR2 SYGVKD. J was trimmed by 0 bases and V by 6 bases; bases with no gene match: 7. Written as DNA, the CDR3 is TGTGCCATCAGGCCTACAGGGGGAAGCTCTGGAAACACCATATATTTT. This sequence encodes CAIRPTGGSSGNTIYF.

The chain carries TRBV19 and TRBJ2-7, with D possibly TRBD2 on 6 matching bases. With 6 bases removed from V and 0 bases from J, the gap between germline ends came to 15 bases. CDR3 length equals 15 residues. Germline V lookup: CDR1 LNHDA, CDR2 SQIVND (reference sequence). CDR3 region: CASSPGLGGSYEQYF. The CDR3 nucleotides are TGTGCCAGTAGCCCCGGACTGGGGGGCTCCTACGAGCAGTACTTC.

The chain combines TRBV13 with TRBJ2-3, with D possibly being TRBD1 or TRBD2 (6 bases each). Germline V CDR1 and CDR2: PRHDT, FYEKMQ (reference sequence). V was pared by 5 bases and J by 5 bases, with 23 bases between. The CDR3 runs to 17 residues. CDR3 amino acids: CASSAYGGGLSKDTQYF. CDR3 DNA sequence: TGTGCCAGCAGCGCGTACGGAGGGGGGCTATCGAAAGATACGCAGTATTTT.

The genes are TRBV2 and TRBJ2-7; D gene ambiguous. This CDR3 comprises 14 residues. From germline, CDR1 is SNHLY and CDR2 FYNNEI. V was clipped by 1 base and J by 4 bases, with 11 bases between them. The CDR3 protein is CASSEVGFEYEQYF. CDR3 coding DNA: TGTGCCAGCAGTGAAGTGGGGTTCGAGTACGAGCAGTACTTC.

This chain uses TRBV5-1 with TRBJ1-5; maybe TRBD1 (5 bases). V was shortened by 0 bases and J by 6 bases, with 10 bases between the two germline ends. Germline V gene lookup returns CDR1 SGHRS and CDR2 YFSETQ. The length of the CDR3 is 14 residues. The CDR3 here is CASSLEGGVQPQHF. Written as DNA, the CDR3 is TGCGCCAGCAGCTTGGAGGGAGGGGTTCAGCCCCAGCATTTT.

V usage is TRBV28 and J usage is TRBJ2-5; 7 positions agree with TRBD1. CDR1 and CDR2 (germline): MDHEN, SYDVKM. The CDR3 spans 14 residues. The J segment lost 4 bases and the V segment lost 6 bases, leaving 8 bases of the junction unmatched. The DNA of the CDR3 is TGTGCCAGCAGAGAGGGCAGGGGGAGAGAGACCCAGTACTTC. Translation: CASREGRGRETQYF.

V and J are TRBV28 and TRBJ2-5; TRBD2 aligns across 7 bases. The germline V gene encodes CDR1 MDHEN and CDR2 SYDVKM. V was clipped by 1 base and J by 3 bases; unmatched bases: 8. The CDR3 runs to 16 residues. CDR3: CASSLSPAGREETQYF. The CDR3 DNA reads as TGTGCCAGCAGTTTATCCCCAGCGGGACGGGAAGAGACCCAGTACTTC.

This clone was picked up a small number of times. The chain carries TRBV19 and TRBJ1-5; no clear D. The CDR3 is 13 residues long. Trimming took 8 bases from V and 6 from J, leaving 14 bases between them. Germline CDR1 LNHDA, CDR2 SQIVND (reference sequence). CDR3 bases: TGTGCCAGTGGTTGGAAAGACGGTCAGCCCCAGCATTTT. Translation gives CASGWKDGQPQHF. The whole variable domain, remainder taken from reference TRBV19 and TRBJ1-5, is DGGITQSPKYLFRKEGQNVTLSCEQNLNHDAMYWYRQDPGQGLRLIYYSQIVNDFQKGDIAEGYSVSREKKESFPLTVTSAQKNPTAFYLCASGWKDGQPQHFGDGTRLSIL.

This clone was counted a single time. The chain couples TRBV6-5 to TRBJ2-7; D not certain. The CDR3 runs 16 residues. The ends were cut back, 0 bases at V and 2 bases at J, with 14 bases in the middle. CDR1 and CDR2 (germline): MNHEY, SVGAGI. CDR3 sequence: CASSYSSGLFPYEQYF. CDR3 in DNA: TGTGCCAGCAGTTACTCGTCCGGGCTATTCCCCTACGAGCAGTACTTC.

The genes are TRBV29-1 and TRBJ1-1; possibly TRBD1 for D (5 bases). Trimming left V 8 bases short and J 3 bases short, with 16 bases between. Germline CDR1 SQVTM, CDR2 ANQGSEA. The CDR3 loop spans 13 amino acids. The CDR3 DNA sequence: TGCAGCCCCACAGGTGGGTTGGACACTGAAGCTTTCTTT. Its translation: CSPTGGLDTEAFF. The full variable domain, with the rest looked up from reference TRBV29-1 and TRBJ1-1, is SAVISQKPSRDICQRGTSLTIQCQVDSQVTMMFWYRQQPGQSLTLIATANQGSEATYESGFVIDKFPISRPNLTFSTLTVSNMSPEDSSIYLCSPTGGLDTEAFFGQGTRLTVV.

Points on this clone: A read error may account for a junction end that differs from germline. The chain employs TRBV7-9 and TRBJ1-2, with D uncertain. This CDR3 has 10 residues. Germline values: CDR1 SEHNR, CDR2 FQNEAQ (reference sequence). In DNA, the CDR3 is TGTGCCAGCAGCCTAGCGAGCTACACCTTC. It specifies CASSLASYTF. Drawing the rest from reference TRBV7-9 and TRBJ1-2, the complete variable domain is DTGVSQNPRHKITKRGQNVTFRCDPISEHNRLYWYRQTLGQGPEFLTYFQNEAQLEKSRLLSDRFSAERPKGSFSTLEIQRTEQGDSAMYLCASSLASYTFGSGTRLTVV.

This clone was counted a few times. The chain is built from TRBV28 and TRBJ1-1, with D unresolved. The germline CDR1 and CDR2 sequences are MDHEN and SYDVKM. The CDR3 spans 12 residues. V dropped 5 bases and J dropped 1 base, with 5 bases sitting between them. CDR3 DNA sequence: TGTGCCAGCAGTCAGGCGAACACTGAAGCTTTCTTT. Its protein is CASSQANTEAFF.

This chain connects TRBV20-1 to TRBJ1-1; TRBD1 is a possible D gene (5 bases). Trimming stripped 3 bases from V and 8 bases from J, with 10 bases between. Looked up from germline, CDR1 is DFQATT and CDR2 is SNEGSKA (reference sequence). The CDR3 totals 11 residues. The CDR3 is CSARWGPEAFF. In DNA, the CDR3 is TGCAGTGCTAGGTGGGGACCCGAAGCTTTCTTT.

J is TRBJ2-7 and V is TRBV28; 12 nucleotides align to TRBD2. The CDR3 loop spans 14 amino acids. The V and J ends lost 7 bases and 5 bases, in that order; junction bases with no gene match: 6. The germline gives CDR1 MDHEN, CDR2 SYDVKM. The CDR3: CASTRLAGENEQYF. The CDR3, as DNA: TGTGCCAGCACTAGACTAGCGGGAGAAAACGAGCAGTACTTC.

The rearrangement uses TRBV28 and TRBJ2-7; 13 bases match TRBD2. CDR1 and CDR2 (germline): MDHEN, SYDVKM. The length of the CDR3 is 19 residues. Trimming at V came to 4 bases and at J to 3 bases, leaving 15 bases not matched to a gene. This chain's CDR3 is CASSSLLPGTSGMVYEQYF. CDR3 nucleotide sequence: TGTGCCAGCAGTTCCCTACTTCCCGGGACTAGCGGGATGGTCTACGAGCAGTACTTC.

The chain couples TRBV2 to TRBJ1-1; maybe TRBD1 (5 bases). V was cut by 6 bases and J by 3 bases, with 14 bases left in between. CDR1 is SNHLY and CDR2 is FYNNEI in the germline V gene. This CDR3 has 14 residues. The CDR3 here is CASRSWGEDTEAFF. The CDR3 nucleotides are TGTGCCAGCAGGTCCTGGGGGGAGGACACTGAAGCTTTCTTT.

A note on this clone: The junction departs from the called germline gene at one end, perhaps through a read error. The sample has other DNA sequences that encode this CDR3 too. J is TRBJ2-7 and V is TRBV15; D not certain. From germline, CDR1 is LNHNV and CDR2 YYDKDF (reference sequence). The CDR3 is 13 residues long. CDR3: CATSRDGDDEQYF. The CDR3 nucleotides are TGTGCCACCAGCAGAGACGGCGACGACGAGCAATACTTC. Full variable domain (remainder filled in from reference TRBV15 and TRBJ2-7): DAMVIQNPRYQVTQFGKPVTLSCSQTLNHNVMYWYQQKSSQAPKLLFHYYDKDFNNEADTPDNFQSRRPNTSFCFLDIRSPGLGDTAMYLCATSRDGDDEQYFGPGTRLTVT.